What follows are 2 T cell receptor beta chains derived from one specimen sequenced in a study of T cell responses to AZD1222 COVID-19 vaccine (TCRdb year 2021). Receptor amplification or capture employed the immunoSEQ multiplex PCR assay. TCRdb limited this immuneACCESS table to in-frame rearrangements with V and J called. A share of clones is missing; checked studies link under half to unresolved V genes, and the rest is unexplained. The sample has 130,000 or so clones on record, 75% to 85% of them singletons. Clones ranked in the top ten supply about a quarter of the sample. The label giving this sample's time point can be read as: about 28 days (+/-7) after the second vaccine dose. The source material was peripheral blood, sampled 28 days after the second AZD1222 dose. The receptors originated from an adult who received the AZD1222 COVID-19 vaccine.

V and J are TRBV11-2 and TRBJ1-3; D is unresolved. The CDR3 totals 12 residues. Between the trimmed V and J ends, which lost 4 bases and 7 bases, there was a span of 8 bases. Germline V gene lookup returns CDR1 SGHAT and CDR2 FQNNGV. CDR3 in DNA: TGTGCCAGCAGCTGGGTCGGGAACACCATATATTTT. It is translated as CASSWVGNTIYF.

This clone was counted only a few times. V and J are TRBV25-1 and TRBJ2-7; 7 nucleotides agree with TRBD1. This CDR3 comprises 15 residues. After removal of 5 bases from V and 0 bases from J, the junction contained 7 bases not matched to a gene. CDR1 and CDR2 (germline): MGHDK, SYGVNS. This chain's CDR3 is CASSTAGTVSYEQYF. Here the CDR3 DNA reads TGTGCCAGCAGTACTGCCGGGACAGTCTCCTACGAGCAGTACTTC.